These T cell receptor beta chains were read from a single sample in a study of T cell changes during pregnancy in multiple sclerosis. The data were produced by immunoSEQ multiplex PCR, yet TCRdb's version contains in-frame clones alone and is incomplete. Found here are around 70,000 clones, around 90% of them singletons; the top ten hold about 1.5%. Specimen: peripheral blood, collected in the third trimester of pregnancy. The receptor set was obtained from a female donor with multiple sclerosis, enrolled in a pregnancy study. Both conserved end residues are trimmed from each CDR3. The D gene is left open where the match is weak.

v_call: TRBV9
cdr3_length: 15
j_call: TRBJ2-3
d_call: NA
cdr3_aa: ASNTDRSSDGTDTQY

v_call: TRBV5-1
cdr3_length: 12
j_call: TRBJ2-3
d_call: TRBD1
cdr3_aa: ASSQDRVPDTQY

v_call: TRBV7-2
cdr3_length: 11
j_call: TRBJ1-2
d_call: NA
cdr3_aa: ASSPAGAYGYT

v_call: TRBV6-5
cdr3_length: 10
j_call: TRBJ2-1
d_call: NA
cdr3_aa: ASQAGFNEQF

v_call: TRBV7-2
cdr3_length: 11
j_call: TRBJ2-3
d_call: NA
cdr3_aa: ASSSLGTDTQY

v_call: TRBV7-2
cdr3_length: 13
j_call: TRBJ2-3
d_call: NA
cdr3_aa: ASSLGVQRGDTQY

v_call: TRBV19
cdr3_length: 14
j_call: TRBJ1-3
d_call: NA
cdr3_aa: ASSMSPFISGNTIY

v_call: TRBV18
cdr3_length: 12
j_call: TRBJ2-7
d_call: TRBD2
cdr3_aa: ASSQGLAEDEQY

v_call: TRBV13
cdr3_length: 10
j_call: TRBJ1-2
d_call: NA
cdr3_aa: ASSFGGYGYT

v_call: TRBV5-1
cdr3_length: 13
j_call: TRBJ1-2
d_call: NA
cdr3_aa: ASSLRYREGYGYT

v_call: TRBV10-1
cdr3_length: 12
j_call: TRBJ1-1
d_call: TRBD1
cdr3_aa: APRGQGWNTEAF

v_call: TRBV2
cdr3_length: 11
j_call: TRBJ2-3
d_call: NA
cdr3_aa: ASNAQYTDTQY

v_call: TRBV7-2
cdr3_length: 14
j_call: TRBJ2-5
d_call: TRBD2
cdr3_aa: ASSSGLAGGQVTQY

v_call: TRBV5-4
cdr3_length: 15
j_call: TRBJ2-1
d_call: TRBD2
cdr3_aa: ASSPGTSGGAWNEQF

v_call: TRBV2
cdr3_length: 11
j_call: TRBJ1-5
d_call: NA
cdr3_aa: ASKGQANQPQH

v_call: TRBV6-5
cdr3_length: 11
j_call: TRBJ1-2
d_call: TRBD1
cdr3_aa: ASRLSGGTGYT

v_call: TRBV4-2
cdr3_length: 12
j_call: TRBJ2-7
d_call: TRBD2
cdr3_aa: ASSQDTGGGEQY

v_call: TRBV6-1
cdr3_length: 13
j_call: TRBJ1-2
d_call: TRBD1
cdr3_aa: ASSATGGGVGGYT

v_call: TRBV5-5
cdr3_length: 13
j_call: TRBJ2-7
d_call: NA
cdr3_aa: ASSQDLGSSYEQY

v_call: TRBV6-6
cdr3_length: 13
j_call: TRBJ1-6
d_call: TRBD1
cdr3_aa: ASSPGTGWNSPLH

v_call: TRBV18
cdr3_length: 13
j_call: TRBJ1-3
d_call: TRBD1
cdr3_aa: ASSPMTGNRNTIY

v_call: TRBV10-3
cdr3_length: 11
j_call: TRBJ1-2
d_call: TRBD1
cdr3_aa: AIRTGERYGYT

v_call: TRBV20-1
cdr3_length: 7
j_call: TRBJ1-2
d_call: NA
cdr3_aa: SAPGGYT

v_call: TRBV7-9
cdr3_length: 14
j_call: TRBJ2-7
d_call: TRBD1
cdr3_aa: ASSSNRGPYIYEQY

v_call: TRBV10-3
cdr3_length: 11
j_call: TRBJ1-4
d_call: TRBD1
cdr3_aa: ATLGQGNEKLF

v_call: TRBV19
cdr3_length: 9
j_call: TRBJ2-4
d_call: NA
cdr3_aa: ASSIGGVQY

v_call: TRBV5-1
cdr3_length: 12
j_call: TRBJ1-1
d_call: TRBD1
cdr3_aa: ASSTRDRGPEAF

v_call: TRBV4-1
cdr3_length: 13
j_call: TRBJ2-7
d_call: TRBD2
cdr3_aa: ASSPLAGEVKEQY

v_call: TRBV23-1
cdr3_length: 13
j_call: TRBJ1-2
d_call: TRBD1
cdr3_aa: ASSQPDRGDYGYT

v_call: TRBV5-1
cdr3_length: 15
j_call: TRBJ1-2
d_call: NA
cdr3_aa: ASSLVGRGPSYGGYT

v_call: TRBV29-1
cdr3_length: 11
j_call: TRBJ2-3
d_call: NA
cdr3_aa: SVSGLSTDTQY

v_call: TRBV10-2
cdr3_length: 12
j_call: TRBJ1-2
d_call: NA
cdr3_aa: ASSETSRTSGYT

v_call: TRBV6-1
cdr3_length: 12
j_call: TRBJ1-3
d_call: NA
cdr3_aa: ASSRDRILNTIY

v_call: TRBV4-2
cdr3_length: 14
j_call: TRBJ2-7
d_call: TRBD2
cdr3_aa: ASSHPRAGGTYEQY

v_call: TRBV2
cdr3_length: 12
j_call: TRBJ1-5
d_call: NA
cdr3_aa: ASTTSTGNQPQH

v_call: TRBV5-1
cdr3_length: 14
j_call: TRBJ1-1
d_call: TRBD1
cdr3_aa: ASSLADRGMSTEAF

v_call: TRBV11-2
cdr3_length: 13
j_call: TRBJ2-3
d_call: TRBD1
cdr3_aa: ASSRGQASGDTQY